This T cell receptor beta chain was captured in a study of monozygotic twins with inflammatory bowel disease. For each CDR3 protein, TCRdb gives one entry from its re-call of the 5' RACE reads, without DNA. The sample totals approximately 400,000 distinct CDR3 sequences; its top ten clones hold just over 2.5%. The CDR3 length is 15 residues. Germline V gene sequence: CDR1 LGHDT, CDR2 YNNKEL (reference sequence). The draw for each donor consisted of a single 2.5 ml blood sample. The chain combines TRBV3-1 with TRBJ2-6; as DNA is missing, the TRBD2 call by TCRdb cannot be tested. The source of this sequence is a human donor with ulcerative colitis or Crohn's disease, or a healthy co-twin of an affected twin (not recorded which). The sequenced material came from blood. The CDR3 reads CASSPRGAGANVLTF.